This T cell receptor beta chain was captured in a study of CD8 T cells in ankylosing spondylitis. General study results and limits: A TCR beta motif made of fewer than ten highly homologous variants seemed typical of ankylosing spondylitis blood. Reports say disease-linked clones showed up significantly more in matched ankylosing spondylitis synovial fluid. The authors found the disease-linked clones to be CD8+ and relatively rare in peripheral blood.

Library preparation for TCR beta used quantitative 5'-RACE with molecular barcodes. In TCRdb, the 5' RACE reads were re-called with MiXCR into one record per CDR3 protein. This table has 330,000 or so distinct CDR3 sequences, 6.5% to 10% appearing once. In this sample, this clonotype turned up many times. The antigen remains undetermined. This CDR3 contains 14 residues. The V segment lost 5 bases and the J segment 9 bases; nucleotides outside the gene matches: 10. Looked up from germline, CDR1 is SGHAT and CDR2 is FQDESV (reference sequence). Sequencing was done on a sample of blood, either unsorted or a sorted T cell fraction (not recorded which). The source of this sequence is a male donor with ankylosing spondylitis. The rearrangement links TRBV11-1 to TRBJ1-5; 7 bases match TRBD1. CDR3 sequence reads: CASSPGGNRSPQHF. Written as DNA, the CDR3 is TGTGCCAGCAGCCCAGGGGGGAATCGCTCGCCCCAGCATTTT.